The source of this T cell receptor beta chain is a study of T-cell memory formation after mild COVID-19. Researchers used 5'RACE with constant-segment primers to make TCR alpha and TCR beta cDNA libraries that carry sample barcodes and UMIs. TCRdb used MiXCR to reprocess the 5' RACE reads, holding one entry per CDR3 protein. The table has roughly 450,000 distinct CDR3 sequences, roughly 20% seen once. The study's findings and limits: Pre-infection memory harbored some responding clones, suggesting cross-reactive memory joined. Day 15 to 85 contractors were CD4/CD8 balanced; later expanders leaned CD4+.

CDR1 is DFQATT and CDR2 is SNEGSKA in the germline V gene (reference sequence). There are 16 residues in the CDR3. V was cut by 6 bases and J by 1 base, with 20 bases left in between. Ten or more counts support this clonotype. Its specificity is not known. The chain carries TRBV20-1 and TRBJ2-3; perhaps TRBD2 as D (5 bases). The sample taken for sequencing was PBMCs or a T cell subset sorted from them (not recorded which). This receptor was taken from an adult woman who had mild COVID-19 (a few samples of this study predate the infection). Cell type and time point are not known. The CDR3 spells CSAPPTGSSRTDTQYF. The DNA for the CDR3 is TGCAGTGCCCCCCCGACGGGAAGCTCGCGCACAGATACGCAGTATTTT.